This TCR beta chain was profiled in a study of response to subunit inactivated influenza vaccine. This clonotype was seen only a few times. Using its own MiXCR run on the RT-PCR reads, TCRdb lists one record per CDR3 protein. This table holds roughly 700,000 distinct CDR3 sequences, about 15% found once. J gave up 5 bases and V 5 bases, and 5 bases lay outside the gene matches. Germline-derived CDR1 and CDR2 are SEHNR and FQNEAQ (reference sequence). This CDR3 contains 14 residues. Sequencing was performed on PBMCs from blood, taken around two weeks before vaccination. The chain links TRBV7-9 to TRBJ2-5; TRBD1 agrees at 10 bases. The sequence was obtained from a man aged 50 to 60 who received an inactivated influenza vaccine. The CDR3 spells CASSKGQGVETQYF. The CDR3 DNA sequence: TGTGCCAGCAGCAAAGGACAGGGGGTTGAGACCCAGTACTTC.